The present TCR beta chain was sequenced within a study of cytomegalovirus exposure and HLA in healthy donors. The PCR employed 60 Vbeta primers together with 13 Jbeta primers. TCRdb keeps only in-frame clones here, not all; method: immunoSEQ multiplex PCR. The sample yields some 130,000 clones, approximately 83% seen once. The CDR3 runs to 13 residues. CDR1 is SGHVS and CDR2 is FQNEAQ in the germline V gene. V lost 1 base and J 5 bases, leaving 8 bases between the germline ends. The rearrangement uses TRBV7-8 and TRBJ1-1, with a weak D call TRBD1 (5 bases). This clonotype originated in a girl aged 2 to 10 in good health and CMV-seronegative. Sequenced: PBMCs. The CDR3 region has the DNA TGTGCCAGCAGCTTAGAGCAGGGTACTGAAGCTTTCTTT. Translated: CASSLEQGTEAFF.